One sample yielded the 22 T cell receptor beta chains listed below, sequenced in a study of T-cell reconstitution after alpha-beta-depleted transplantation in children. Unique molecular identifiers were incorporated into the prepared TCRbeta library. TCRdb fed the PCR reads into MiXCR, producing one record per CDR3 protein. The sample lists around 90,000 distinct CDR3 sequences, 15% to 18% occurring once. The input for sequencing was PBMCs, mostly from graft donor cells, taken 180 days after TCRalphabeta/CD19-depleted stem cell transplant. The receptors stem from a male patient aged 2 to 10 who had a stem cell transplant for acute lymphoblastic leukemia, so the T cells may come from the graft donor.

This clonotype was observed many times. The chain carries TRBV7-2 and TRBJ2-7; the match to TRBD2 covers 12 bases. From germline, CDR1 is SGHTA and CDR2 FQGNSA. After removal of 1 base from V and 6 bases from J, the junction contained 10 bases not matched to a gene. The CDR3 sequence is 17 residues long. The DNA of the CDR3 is TGTGCCAGCAGCTTAGGAAACCTAGCGGGAGGGCCTTCCGAGCAGTACTTC. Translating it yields CASSLGNLAGGPSEQYF.

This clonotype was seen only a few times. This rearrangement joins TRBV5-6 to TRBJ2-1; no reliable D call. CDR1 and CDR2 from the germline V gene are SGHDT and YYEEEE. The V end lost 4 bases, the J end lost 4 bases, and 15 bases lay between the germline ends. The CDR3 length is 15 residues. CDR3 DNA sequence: TGTGCCAGCAGCACCACACGAGTCCCTTACAATGAGCAGTTCTTC. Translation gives CASSTTRVPYNEQFF. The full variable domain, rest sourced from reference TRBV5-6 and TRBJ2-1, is DAGVTQSPTHLIKTRGQQVTLRCSPKSGHDTVSWYQQALGQGPQFIFQYYEEEERQRGNFPDRFSGHQFPNYSSELNVNALLLGDSALYLCASSTTRVPYNEQFFGPGTRLTVL.

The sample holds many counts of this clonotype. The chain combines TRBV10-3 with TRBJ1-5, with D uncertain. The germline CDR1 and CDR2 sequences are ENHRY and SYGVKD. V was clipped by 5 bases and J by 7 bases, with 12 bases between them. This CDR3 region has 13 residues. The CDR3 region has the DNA TGTGCCATCAGTCAAGGGTCTCGGCAGCCCCAGCATTTT. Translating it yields CAISQGSRQPQHF.

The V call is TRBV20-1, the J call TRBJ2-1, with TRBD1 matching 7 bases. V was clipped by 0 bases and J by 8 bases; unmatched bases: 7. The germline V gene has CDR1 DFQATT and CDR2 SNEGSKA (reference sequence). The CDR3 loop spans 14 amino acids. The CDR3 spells CSARDPYRGYEQFF. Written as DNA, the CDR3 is TGCAGTGCTAGAGATCCCTACAGGGGTTATGAGCAGTTCTTC.

CDR3 coding DNA: TGTGCCAGCAGCTCAGACTCTGGAAACACCATATATTTT. Residues: CASSSDSGNTIYF. V is TRBV7-2 and J is TRBJ1-3; D uncertain. V lost 4 bases to trimming and J lost 0 bases, with 4 bases between them. Germline V gene lookup returns CDR1 SGHTA and CDR2 FQGNSA. This CDR3 is built from 13 residues. Combining the CDR3 with reference TRBV7-2 and TRBJ1-3 gives the whole variable domain GAGVSQSPSNKVTEKGKDVELRCDPISGHTALYWYRQSLGQGLEFLIYFQGNSAPDKSGLPSDRFSAERTGGSVSTLTIQRTQQEDSAVYLCASSSDSGNTIYFGEGSWLTVV.

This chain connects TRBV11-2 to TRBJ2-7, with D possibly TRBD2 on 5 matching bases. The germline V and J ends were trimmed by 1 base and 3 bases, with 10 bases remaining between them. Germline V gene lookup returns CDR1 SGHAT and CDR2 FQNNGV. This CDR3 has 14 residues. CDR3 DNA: TGTGCCAGCAGCTTAGTGCCCGGGAACTACGAGCAGTACTTC. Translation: CASSLVPGNYEQYF.

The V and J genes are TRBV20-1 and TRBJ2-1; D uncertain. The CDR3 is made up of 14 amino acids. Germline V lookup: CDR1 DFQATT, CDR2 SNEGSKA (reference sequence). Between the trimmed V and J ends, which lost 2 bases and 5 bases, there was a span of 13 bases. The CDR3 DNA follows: TGCAGTGCTAGAACCGATAGGGCTCACAATGAGCAGTTCTTC. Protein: CSARTDRAHNEQFF.

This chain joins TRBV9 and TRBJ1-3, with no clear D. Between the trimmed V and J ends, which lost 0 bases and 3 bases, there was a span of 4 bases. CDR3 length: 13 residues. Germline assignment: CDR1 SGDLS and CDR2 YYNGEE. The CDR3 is CASSVAVGNTIYF. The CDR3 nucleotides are TGTGCCAGCAGCGTAGCGGTTGGAAACACCATATATTTT.

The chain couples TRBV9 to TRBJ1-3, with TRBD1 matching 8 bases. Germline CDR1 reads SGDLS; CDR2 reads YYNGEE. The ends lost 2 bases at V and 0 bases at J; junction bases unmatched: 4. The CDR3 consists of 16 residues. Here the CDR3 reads CASSVTGALSGNTIYF. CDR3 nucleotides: TGTGCCAGCAGCGTGACAGGGGCCCTCTCTGGAAACACCATATATTTT.

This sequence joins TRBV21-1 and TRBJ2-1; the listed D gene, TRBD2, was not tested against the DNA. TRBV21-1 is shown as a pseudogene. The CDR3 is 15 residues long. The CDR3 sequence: CASSKLGLAGNQQFF. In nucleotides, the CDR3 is TGTGCCAGCAGCAAACTGGGGCTAGCGGGGAATCAGCAGTTCTTC.

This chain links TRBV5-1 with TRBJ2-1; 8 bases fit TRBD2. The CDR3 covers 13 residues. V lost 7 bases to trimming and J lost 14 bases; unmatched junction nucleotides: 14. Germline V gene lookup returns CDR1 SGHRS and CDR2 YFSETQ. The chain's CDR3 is CASRGSGAIGEFF. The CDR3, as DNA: TGCGCCAGCCGGGGTAGCGGGGCCATAGGGGAGTTCTTC.

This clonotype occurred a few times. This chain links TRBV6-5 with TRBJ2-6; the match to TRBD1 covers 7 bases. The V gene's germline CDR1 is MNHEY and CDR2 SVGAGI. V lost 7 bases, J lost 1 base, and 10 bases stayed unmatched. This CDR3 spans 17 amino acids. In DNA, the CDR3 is TGTGCCAGCACGTCTACAGGGGTTCGATCTGGGGCCAACGTCCTGACTTTC. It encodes CASTSTGVRSGANVLTF.

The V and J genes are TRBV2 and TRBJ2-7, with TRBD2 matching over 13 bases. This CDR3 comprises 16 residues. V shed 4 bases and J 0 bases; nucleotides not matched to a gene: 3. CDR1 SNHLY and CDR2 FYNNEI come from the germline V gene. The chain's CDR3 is CASSGGLAGDSYEQYF. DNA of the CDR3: TGTGCCAGCAGTGGCGGACTAGCGGGGGACTCCTACGAGCAGTACTTC.

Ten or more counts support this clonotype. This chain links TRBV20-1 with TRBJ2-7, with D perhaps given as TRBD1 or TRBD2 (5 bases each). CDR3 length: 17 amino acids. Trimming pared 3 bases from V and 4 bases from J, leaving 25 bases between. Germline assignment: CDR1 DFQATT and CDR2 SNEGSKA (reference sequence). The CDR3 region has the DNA TGCAGTGCTAGGATCCCCGACCCGGGACGGTCCTATTACGAGCAGTACTTC. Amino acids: CSARIPDPGRSYYEQYF.

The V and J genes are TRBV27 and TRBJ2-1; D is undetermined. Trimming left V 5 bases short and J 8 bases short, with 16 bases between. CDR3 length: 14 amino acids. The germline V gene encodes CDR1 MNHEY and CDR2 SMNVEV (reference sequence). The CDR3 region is CASSPRTLGDEQFF. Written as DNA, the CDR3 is TGTGCCAGCAGTCCCAGGACCCTTGGCGATGAGCAGTTCTTC.

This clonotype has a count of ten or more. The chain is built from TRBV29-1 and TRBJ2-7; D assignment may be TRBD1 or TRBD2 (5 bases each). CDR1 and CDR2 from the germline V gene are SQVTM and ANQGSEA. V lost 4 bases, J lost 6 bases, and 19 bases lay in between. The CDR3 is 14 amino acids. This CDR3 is CSVVDLGGVFEQYF. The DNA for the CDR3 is TGCAGCGTTGTGGACCTTGGGGGTGTCTTCGAGCAGTACTTC.

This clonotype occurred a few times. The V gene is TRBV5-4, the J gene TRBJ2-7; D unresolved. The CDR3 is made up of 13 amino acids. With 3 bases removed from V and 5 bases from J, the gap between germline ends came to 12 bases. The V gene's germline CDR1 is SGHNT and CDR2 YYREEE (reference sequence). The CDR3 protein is CASSSPKGDEQYF. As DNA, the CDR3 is TGTGCCAGCAGCTCCCCGAAGGGCGACGAGCAGTACTTC.

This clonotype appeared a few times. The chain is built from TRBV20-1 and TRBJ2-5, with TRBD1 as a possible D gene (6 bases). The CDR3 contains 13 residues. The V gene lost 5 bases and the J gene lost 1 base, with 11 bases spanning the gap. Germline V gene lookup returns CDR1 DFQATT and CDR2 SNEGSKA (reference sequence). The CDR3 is CSADRRLQETQYF. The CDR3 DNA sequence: TGCAGTGCTGACAGGAGACTCCAAGAGACCCAGTACTTC.

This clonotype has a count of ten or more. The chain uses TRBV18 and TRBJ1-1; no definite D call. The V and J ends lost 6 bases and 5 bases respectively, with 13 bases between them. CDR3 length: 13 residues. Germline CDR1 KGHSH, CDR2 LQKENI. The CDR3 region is CASSHGETTEAFF. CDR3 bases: TGTGCCAGCTCCCATGGAGAAACGACTGAAGCTTTCTTT.

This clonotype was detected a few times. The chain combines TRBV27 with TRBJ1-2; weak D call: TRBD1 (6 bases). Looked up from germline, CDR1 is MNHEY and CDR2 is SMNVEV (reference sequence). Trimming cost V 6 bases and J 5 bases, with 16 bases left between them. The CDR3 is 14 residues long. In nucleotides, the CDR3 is TGTGCCAGCAGCCGACAGGCCGGAGTTTATGGCTACACCTTC. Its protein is CASSRQAGVYGYTF.

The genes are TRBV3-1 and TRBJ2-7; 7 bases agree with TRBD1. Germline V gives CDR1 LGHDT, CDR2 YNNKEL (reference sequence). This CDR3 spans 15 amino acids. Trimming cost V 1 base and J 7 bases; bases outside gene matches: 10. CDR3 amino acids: CASSQASGGISEQYF. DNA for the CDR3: TGTGCCAGCAGCCAAGCATCAGGGGGAATATCGGAGCAGTACTTC.

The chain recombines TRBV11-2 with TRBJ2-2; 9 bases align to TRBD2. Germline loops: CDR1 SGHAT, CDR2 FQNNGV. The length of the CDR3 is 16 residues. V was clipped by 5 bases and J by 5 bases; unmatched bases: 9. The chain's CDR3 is CASSIPSGVRTGELFF. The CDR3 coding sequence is TGTGCCAGCAGCATACCTAGCGGGGTCCGTACCGGGGAGCTGTTTTTT.